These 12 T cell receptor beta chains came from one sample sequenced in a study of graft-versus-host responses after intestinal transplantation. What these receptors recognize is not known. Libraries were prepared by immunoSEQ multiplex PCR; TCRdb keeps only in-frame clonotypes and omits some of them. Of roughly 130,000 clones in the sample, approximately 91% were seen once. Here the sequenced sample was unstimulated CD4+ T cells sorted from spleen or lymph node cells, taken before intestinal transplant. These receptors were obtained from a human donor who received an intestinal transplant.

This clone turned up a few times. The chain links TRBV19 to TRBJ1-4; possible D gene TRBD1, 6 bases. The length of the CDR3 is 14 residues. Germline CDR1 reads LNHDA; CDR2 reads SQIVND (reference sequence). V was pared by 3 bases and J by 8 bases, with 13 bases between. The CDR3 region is CASSIPGTNEKLFF. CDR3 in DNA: TGTGCCAGTAGTATCCCCGGGACAAACGAAAAACTGTTTTTT. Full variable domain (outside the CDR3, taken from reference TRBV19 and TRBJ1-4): DGGITQSPKYLFRKEGQNVTLSCEQNLNHDAMYWYRQDPGQGLRLIYYSQIVNDFQKGDIAEGYSVSREKKESFPLTVTSAQKNPTAFYLCASSIPGTNEKLFFGSGTQLSVL.

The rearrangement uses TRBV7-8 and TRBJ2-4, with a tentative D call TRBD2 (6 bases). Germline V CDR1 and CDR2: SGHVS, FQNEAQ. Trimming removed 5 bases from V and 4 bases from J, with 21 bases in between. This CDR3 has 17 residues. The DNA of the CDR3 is TGTGCCAGCAGCCCCGGTCTAGCGAGACCTCAGAAAAACATTCAGTACTTC. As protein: CASSPGLARPQKNIQYF.

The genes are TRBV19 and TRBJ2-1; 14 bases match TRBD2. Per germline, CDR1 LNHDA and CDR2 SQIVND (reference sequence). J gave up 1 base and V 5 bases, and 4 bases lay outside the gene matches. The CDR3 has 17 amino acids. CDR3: CASSVRLAGGSYNEQFF. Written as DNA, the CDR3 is TGTGCCAGTAGTGTTCGACTAGCGGGAGGGTCCTACAATGAGCAGTTCTTC. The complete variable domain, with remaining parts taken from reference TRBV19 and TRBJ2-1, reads DGGITQSPKYLFRKEGQNVTLSCEQNLNHDAMYWYRQDPGQGLRLIYYSQIVNDFQKGDIAEGYSVSREKKESFPLTVTSAQKNPTAFYLCASSVRLAGGSYNEQFFGPGTRLTVL.

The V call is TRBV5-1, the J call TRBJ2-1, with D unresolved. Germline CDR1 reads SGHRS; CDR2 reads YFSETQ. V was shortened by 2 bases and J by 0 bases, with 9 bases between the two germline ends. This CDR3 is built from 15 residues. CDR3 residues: CASSFELSSYNEQFF. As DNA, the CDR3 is TGCGCCAGCAGCTTTGAGTTGAGCTCCTACAATGAGCAGTTCTTC.

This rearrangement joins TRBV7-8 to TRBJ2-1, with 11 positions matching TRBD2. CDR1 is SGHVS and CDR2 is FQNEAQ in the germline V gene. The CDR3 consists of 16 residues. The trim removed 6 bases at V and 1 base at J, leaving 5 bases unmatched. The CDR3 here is CASRTLAGVSYNEQFF. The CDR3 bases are TGTGCCAGCAGGACACTAGCGGGAGTGTCCTACAATGAGCAGTTCTTC.

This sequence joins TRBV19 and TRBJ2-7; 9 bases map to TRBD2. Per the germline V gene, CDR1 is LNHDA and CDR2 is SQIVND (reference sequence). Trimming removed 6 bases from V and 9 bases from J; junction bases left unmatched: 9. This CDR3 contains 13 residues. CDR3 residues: CASSGTSSLGQYF. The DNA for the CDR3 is TGTGCCAGTAGCGGGACTAGCTCCTTGGGGCAGTACTTC.

The CDR3 here is CASSSVQLGGYTF. DNA for the CDR3: TGTGCCAGCAGTTCCGTCCAACTGGGTGGCTACACCTTC. The gene calls are TRBV6-1 and TRBJ1-2, with no clear D. The CDR3 runs 13 residues. Per germline, CDR1 MNHNS and CDR2 SASEGT. V lost 5 bases and J 7 bases, leaving 14 bases between the germline ends.

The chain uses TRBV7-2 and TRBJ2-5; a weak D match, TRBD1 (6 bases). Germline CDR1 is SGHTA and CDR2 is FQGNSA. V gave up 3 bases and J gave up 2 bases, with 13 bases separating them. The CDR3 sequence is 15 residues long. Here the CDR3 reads CASSFQQGFQETQYF. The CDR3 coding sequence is TGTGCCAGCAGCTTTCAGCAGGGGTTTCAAGAGACCCAGTACTTC.

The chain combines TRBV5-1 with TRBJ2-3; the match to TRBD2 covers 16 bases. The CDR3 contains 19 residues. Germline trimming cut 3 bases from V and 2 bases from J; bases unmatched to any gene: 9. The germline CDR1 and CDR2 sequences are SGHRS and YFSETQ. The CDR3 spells CASSSGLAGGRGFTDTQYF. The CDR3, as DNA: TGCGCCAGCAGCTCGGGACTAGCGGGAGGGAGGGGATTCACAGATACGCAGTATTTT.

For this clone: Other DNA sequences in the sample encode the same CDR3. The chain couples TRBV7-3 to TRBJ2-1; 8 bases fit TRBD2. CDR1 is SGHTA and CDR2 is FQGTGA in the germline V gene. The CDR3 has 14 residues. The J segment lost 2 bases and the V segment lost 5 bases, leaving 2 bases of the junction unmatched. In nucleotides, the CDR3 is TGTGCCAGCAGCAGTAGCGGGGCCTACAATGAGCAGTTCTTC. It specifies CASSSSGAYNEQFF.

This CDR3 is CASSLEATSNFYNEQFF. Written as DNA, the CDR3 is TGTGCCAGCAGCTTGGAGGCCACATCTAACTTTTACAATGAGCAGTTCTTC. The V call is TRBV5-6, the J call TRBJ2-1; D gene uncertain. The CDR3 has 17 residues. The germline V and J ends were trimmed by 0 bases and 4 bases, with 17 bases remaining between them. Germline V lookup: CDR1 SGHDT, CDR2 YYEEEE.

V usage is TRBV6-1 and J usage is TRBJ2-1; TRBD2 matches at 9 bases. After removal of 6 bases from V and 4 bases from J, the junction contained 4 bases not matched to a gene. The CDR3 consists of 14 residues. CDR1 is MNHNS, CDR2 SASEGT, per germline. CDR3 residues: CASRTSGGYNEQFF. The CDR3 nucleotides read TGTGCCAGCAGGACCAGCGGGGGGTACAATGAGCAGTTCTTC.